These 12 T cell receptor beta chains came from one sample sequenced in a study of human T cells and chemical hapten exposure. Via MiXCR, TCRdb re-called the RACE reads, giving one row per CDR3 protein. The data hold approximately 49,000 distinct CDR3 sequences, with around 9.3% observed a single time. Indicated time point: patch test 1, 2 weeks after DPC sensitization. Treatment noted: therapeutic diphenylcyclopropenone sensitization with weekly scalp DPC. Sequencing used whole blood, obtained in connection with sensitization to the hapten diphenylcyclopropenone (DPC). The receptors were sampled from a woman aged 50 to 65 with alopecia areata. Some clones in this sample may be carry-over from other donors' samples.

There are many counts of this clonotype. The chain is built from TRBV6-5 and TRBJ2-7, with 8 bases lining up with TRBD1. The V and J ends lost 4 bases and 6 bases, in that order; junction bases with no gene match: 8. CDR3 length: 14 amino acids. The germline CDR1 and CDR2 sequences are MNHEY and SVGAGI. The CDR3 loop is CASSSLTGALEQYF. DNA of the CDR3: TGTGCCAGCAGTTCACTGACAGGGGCGCTCGAGCAGTACTTC.

The rearrangement links TRBV9 to TRBJ1-1; unclear D gene. There are 13 residues in the CDR3. Germline values: CDR1 SGDLS, CDR2 YYNGEE. The V gene lost 0 bases and the J gene lost 0 bases, with 3 bases spanning the gap. This CDR3 reads CASSVALNTEAFF. DNA for the CDR3: TGTGCCAGCAGCGTAGCTCTGAACACTGAAGCTTTCTTT.

This clonotype was seen more than once but under ten times. This chain uses TRBV30 with TRBJ1-4; D is undetermined. This CDR3 has 13 amino acids. With 1 base removed from V and 3 bases from J, the gap between germline ends came to 6 bases. Germline V gene lookup returns CDR1 GTSNPN and CDR2 SVGIG (reference sequence). CDR3 in amino acids: CAWSGRPNEKLFF. The CDR3 bases are TGTGCCTGGAGTGGTCGGCCTAATGAAAAACTGTTTTTT. Combining the CDR3 with reference TRBV30 and TRBJ1-4 gives the whole variable domain SQTIHQWPATLVQPVGSPLSLECTVEGTSNPNLYWYRQAAGRGLQLLFYSVGIGQISSEVPQNLSASRPQDRQFILSSKKLLLSDSGFYLCAWSGRPNEKLFFGSGTQLSVL.

This sequence joins TRBV5-1 and TRBJ2-2; no clear D. V was trimmed by 4 bases and J by 4 bases, leaving 5 bases between them. CDR3 size: 12 residues. Germline V lookup: CDR1 SGHRS, CDR2 YFSETQ. This CDR3 reads CASSAGTGELFF. CDR3 in DNA: TGCGCCAGCAGCGCCGGCACCGGGGAGCTGTTTTTT. Full variable domain (remainder filled in from reference TRBV5-1 and TRBJ2-2): KAGVTQTPRYLIKTRGQQVTLSCSPISGHRSVSWYQQTPGQGLQFLFEYFSETQRNKGNFPGRFSGRQFSNSRSEMNVSTLELGDSALYLCASSAGTGELFFGEGSRLTVL.

This clonotype was detected a few times. The chain links TRBV5-1 to TRBJ2-7, with D tentatively TRBD1 (5 bases). The CDR3 has 14 residues. CDR1 SGHRS and CDR2 YFSETQ come from the germline V gene. V lost 0 bases and J lost 2, with 9 bases in between. CDR3 sequence: CASSLAGQTYEQYF. The CDR3 DNA sequence: TGCGCCAGCAGCTTGGCCGGACAAACCTACGAGCAGTACTTC. Using reference TRBV5-1 and TRBJ2-7 for the parts outside the CDR3, the full variable domain is KAGVTQTPRYLIKTRGQQVTLSCSPISGHRSVSWYQQTPGQGLQFLFEYFSETQRNKGNFPGRFSGRQFSNSRSEMNVSTLELGDSALYLCASSLAGQTYEQYFGPGTRLTVT.

The rearrangement joins TRBV29-1 to TRBJ1-1; no firm D call. Germline V gene lookup returns CDR1 SQVTM and CDR2 ANQGSEA. Trimming pared 7 bases from V and 1 base from J, leaving 13 bases between. The length of the CDR3 is 13 residues. The CDR3 DNA sequence: TGCAGCGCTACCCCCCGGGGGAACACTGAAGCTTTCTTT. Translated: CSATPRGNTEAFF.

This clonotype was seen at least ten times. The chain joins TRBV12-3 or TRBV12-4 to TRBJ2-2; D possibly matches TRBD1 or TRBD2 (5 bases each). The V and J ends lost 6 bases and 1 base respectively, with 21 bases between them. CDR3 size: 18 residues. CDR3 bases: TGTGCCAGCAGCCACCGGGACCGAAGGCGTGAGAACACCGGGGAGCTGTTTTTT. This encodes CASSHRDRRRENTGELFF.

This clonotype was recorded many times. The chain is built from TRBV6-1 and TRBJ2-3, with D possibly being TRBD2 (5 bases). Germline V gene sequence: CDR1 MNHNS, CDR2 SASEGT. This CDR3 is 17 amino acids long. Between the trimmed V and J ends, which lost 2 bases and 5 bases, there was a span of 20 bases. CDR3 loop: CASSEMSRRMGLDTQYF. In DNA form, the CDR3 reads TGTGCCAGCAGTGAAATGAGTCGGAGGATGGGTTTAGATACGCAGTATTTT.

The chain is built from TRBV6-2 or TRBV6-3 and TRBJ2-6; tentative D call: TRBD2 (7 bases). With 2 bases removed from V and 1 base from J, the gap between germline ends came to 9 bases. CDR1 is MNHEY, CDR2 SVGEGT, per germline. The CDR3 runs to 16 residues. In DNA, the CDR3 is TGTGCCAGCAGTTACGGGAGGGGGTCTGGGGCCAACGTCCTGACTTTC. Its protein product is CASSYGRGSGANVLTF.

This clonotype appeared many times. The J gene is TRBJ2-1, the V gene TRBV6-2 or TRBV6-3, with D perhaps matching TRBD2 (6 bases). CDR3 length: 15 amino acids. Germline V CDR1 and CDR2: MNHEY, SVGEGT. Trimming took off 2 bases at V and 0 bases at J, with 8 bases between the two ends. CDR3 region: CASSYRDFSYNEQFF. In nucleotides, the CDR3 is TGTGCCAGCAGTTACAGGGACTTCTCCTACAATGAGCAGTTCTTC.

Ten or more counts support this clonotype. The DNA of the CDR3 is TGTGCCAGCAGCTTAGGCAGTGAAGCTTTCTTT. Translating it yields CASSLGSEAFF. The chain uses TRBV11-2 and TRBJ1-1; D gene uncertain. V lost 1 base and J lost 7, with 4 bases in between. This CDR3 comprises 11 residues. Per germline, CDR1 SGHAT and CDR2 FQNNGV. Complete variable domain (other parts from reference TRBV11-2 and TRBJ1-1): EAGVAQSPRYKIIEKRQSVAFWCNPISGHATLYWYQQILGQGPKLLIQFQNNGVVDDSQLPKDRFSAERLKGVDSTLKIQPAKLEDSAVYLCASSLGSEAFFGQGTRLTVV.

Ten or more counts support this clonotype. The rearrangement links TRBV14 to TRBJ2-7; possibly TRBD1 or TRBD2 for D (5 bases each). The V gene's germline CDR1 is SGHDN and CDR2 FVKESK. CDR3 length: 14 amino acids. Trimming took 0 bases from V and 6 from J, leaving 12 bases between them. The CDR3 protein is CASSQDPGRGEQYF. The CDR3 nucleotides read TGTGCCAGCAGCCAAGATCCGGGAAGGGGCGAGCAGTACTTC. The variable domain in full, with the rest retrieved from reference TRBV14 and TRBJ2-7, is EAGVTQFPSHSVIEKGQTVTLRCDPISGHDNLYWYRRVMGKEIKFLLHFVKESKQDESGMPNNRFLAERTGGTYSTLKVQPAELEDSGVYFCASSQDPGRGEQYFGPGTRLTVT.